A selection of T cell receptor beta chains follows, all from one sample in a study of sequential checkpoint blockade in melanoma. TCRdb keeps only in-frame clones here, not all; method: immunoSEQ multiplex PCR. The sample carries 2,300 or so clones, around 33% recorded once. This specimen was tumor tissue (inferred from file names), taken from a patient given nivolumab and ipilimumab in sequence. These receptors were taken from a human donor with melanoma. CDR3s include the opening cysteine and the closing phenylalanine or tryptophan. D genes are given only for firm matches. The size entry is marked missing in some rows and otherwise reads once, few, many or a size class.

NA	NA	17	TRBV28	TRBJ2-2	CASSLFPAGRGTGELFF	TGTGCCAGCAGTTTATTTCCGGCGGGACGGGGCACCGGGGAGCTGTTTTTT
NA	few	15	TRBV29-1	TRBJ2-6	CSALSGGTGANVLTF	TGCAGCGCCCTCTCTGGGGGTACTGGGGCCAACGTCCTGACTTTC
NA	NA	17	TRBV19	TRBJ1-6	CASSIGPGRIDNSPLHF	TGTGCCAGTAGTATCGGTCCAGGTCGGATCGATAATTCACCCCTCCACTTT
NA	medium-sized	15	TRBV6-8	TRBJ2-3	CATHGSREKGDTQYF	TGTGCCACCCATGGCAGCCGGGAAAAAGGAGATACGCAGTATTTT
NA	NA	13	TRBV28	TRBJ1-5	CASSFFTNQPQHF	TGTGCCAGCAGTTTTTTCACGAATCAGCCCCAGCATTTT
NA	few	14	TRBV28	TRBJ1-1	CASSLLSGNTEAFF	TGTGCCAGCAGTTTATTATCCGGGAACACTGAAGCTTTCTTT
NA	NA	15	TRBV19	TRBJ1-2	CASSIIPVGRYGYTF	TGTGCCAGTAGTATCATCCCGGTGGGACGCTATGGCTACACCTTC
NA	medium-sized	13	TRBV7-8	TRBJ1-4	CASSQDGREKLFF	TGTGCCAGCAGCCAAGACGGCCGTGAAAAACTGTTTTTT
NA	medium-sized	15	TRBV11-3	TRBJ1-5	CASSLTDYSNQPQHF	TGTGCCAGCAGCTTAACCGATTATAGCAATCAGCCCCAGCATTTT
TRBD1	few	15	TRBV28	TRBJ1-4	CASSLDRATNEKLFF	TGTGCCAGCAGTTTAGACAGGGCCACTAATGAAAAACTGTTTTTT
TRBD2	few	16	TRBV6-7	TRBJ2-1	CASSYTLAGGPNEQFF	TGTGCCAGCAGCTACACACTAGCGGGGGGGCCGAATGAGCAGTTCTTC
NA	NA	15	TRBV18	TRBJ1-3	CASSPDASSGNTIYF	TGTGCCAGCTCACCCGACGCCTCCTCTGGAAACACCATATATTTT
TRBD1	NA	14	TRBV18	TRBJ1-2	CASSLSGTDVGYTF	TGTGCCAGCTCACTCTCCGGGACAGATGTTGGCTACACCTTC
TRBD1	NA	15	TRBV19	TRBJ1-1	CASRGQGGMNTEAFF	TGTGCCAGTCGGGGACAGGGGGGAATGAACACTGAAGCTTTCTTT
NA	NA	13	TRBV9	TRBJ2-2	CASSVVYGRELFF	TGTGCCAGCAGCGTAGTTTACGGGCGGGAGCTGTTTTTT
TRBD2	NA	15	TRBV9	TRBJ2-1	CASSVETGGLNEQFF	TGTGCCAGCAGCGTAGAAACGGGAGGGCTTAATGAGCAGTTCTTC
NA	NA	13	TRBV7-4	TRBJ2-5	CASSLQASWRQYF	TGTGCCAGCAGCCTACAAGCTTCCTGGCGACAGTACTTC
TRBD1	NA	17	TRBV5-1	TRBJ1-1	CASSGRPRTGEGTEAFF	TGCGCCAGCAGCGGGAGACCCAGGACAGGGGAAGGAACTGAAGCTTTCTTT
NA	NA	18	TRBV28	TRBJ1-5	CASSLLAGGLSIGQPQHF	TGTGCCAGCAGTTTATTGGCGGGGGGCCTATCAATTGGTCAGCCCCAGCATTTT
NA	once	17	TRBV5-1	TRBJ1-2	CASSLGPGPQVNYGYTF	TGCGCCAGCAGCTTGGGACCGGGACCCCAGGTGAACTATGGCTACACCTTC
NA	NA	13	TRBV30	TRBJ1-4	CAWSWNFNEKLFF	TGTGCCTGGAGTTGGAATTTTAATGAAAAACTGTTTTTT
NA	NA	13	TRBV22-1	TRBJ2-2	CASTTGGTGELFF	TGTGCCAGCACGACAGGTGGCACCGGGGAGCTGTTTTTT
NA	few	13	TRBV23-1	TRBJ2-7	CASSLLTAYEQYF	TGCGCCAGCAGCTTGTTGACAGCTTACGAGCAGTACTTC
NA	few	11	TRBV6-7	TRBJ1-5	CASALSRAQHF	TGTGCCAGCGCTCTTTCGAGAGCCCAGCATTTT
TRBD1	few	17	TRBV9	TRBJ1-4	CASSARGQGGLREKLFF	TGTGCCAGCAGCGCCAGGGGACAGGGGGGCCTTAGAGAAAAACTGTTTTTT
NA	few	12	TRBV2	TRBJ1-2	CASKAENYGYTF	TGTGCCAGCAAGGCCGAGAACTATGGCTACACCTTC
NA	NA	14	TRBV28	TRBJ2-7	CASSLSDSTYEQYF	TGTGCCAGCAGTTTGTCCGACAGCACCTACGAGCAGTACTTC
TRBD2	once	14	TRBV28	TRBJ2-7	CASSLAGGPSEQYF	TGTGCCAGCAGTTTAGCGGGAGGGCCTTCCGAGCAGTACTTC
NA	few	17	TRBV11-3	TRBJ2-6	CASSHIGRAAGANVLTF	TGTGCCAGCAGCCACATCGGACGGGCGGCTGGGGCCAACGTCCTGACTTTC
NA	few	11	TRBV6-4	TRBJ2-5	CASSVSLTQYF	TGTGCCAGCAGTGTCAGTCTCACCCAGTACTTC
TRBD2	NA	18	TRBV11-1	TRBJ2-3	CASGGGLAGPETLGTQYF	TGTGCCAGCGGGGGTGGTCTAGCGGGACCCGAAACGCTCGGTACGCAGTATTTT
NA	NA	15	TRBV29-1	TRBJ2-1	CSVGFGRNSYNEQFF	TGCAGCGTTGGATTTGGCCGGAACTCCTACAATGAGCAGTTCTTC
NA	few	13	TRBV28	TRBJ2-7	CASSLPYSYEQYF	TGTGCCAGCAGTTTACCCTACTCCTACGAGCAGTACTTC
TRBD2	NA	21	TRBV5-1	TRBJ2-3	CASSLGRVTGLAGGPSDTQYF	TGCGCCAGCAGCTTGGGAAGAGTAACGGGACTAGCGGGAGGGCCATCAGATACGCAGTATTTT
TRBD1	few	14	TRBV11-3	TRBJ2-7	CASSLGGGGYEQYF	TGTGCCAGCAGCTTAGGAGGGGGCGGGTACGAGCAGTACTTC
NA	NA	21	TRBV5-1	TRBJ1-1	CASSLVRGWYLGNFPNTEAFF	TGCGCCAGCAGCCTCGTTCGGGGATGGTATTTAGGGAATTTTCCGAACACTGAAGCTTTCTTT
NA	few	14	TRBV6-4	TRBJ2-1	CASSYRDSYNEQFF	TGTGCCAGCAGTTATAGGGACTCCTACAATGAGCAGTTCTTC
NA	NA	11	TRBV6-9	TRBJ1-1	CASRGQPVAFF	TGTGCCAGCAGAGGACAGCCCGTAGCTTTCTTT
NA	few	15	TRBV28	TRBJ1-3	CASSTDNRFGNTIYF	TGTGCCAGCAGTACCGATAACAGGTTTGGAAACACCATATATTTT
NA	few	16	TRBV23-1	TRBJ2-2	CASSRSAALNTGELFF	TGCGCCAGCAGTCGATCGGCAGCCTTGAACACCGGGGAGCTGTTTTTT
NA	few	18	TRBV7-6	TRBJ2-2	CASSLFDPVRLNTGELFF	TGTGCCAGCAGCTTATTTGATCCGGTTCGATTAAACACCGGGGAGCTGTTTTTT
NA	NA	14	TRBV19	TRBJ2-7	CASSIDRAWDEQYF	TGTGCCAGTAGTATAGACAGGGCCTGGGACGAGCAGTACTTC
NA	NA	14	TRBV19	TRBJ2-3	CASTLGPSTDTQYF	TGTGCCAGTACTTTAGGGCCTAGCACAGATACGCAGTATTTT
NA	NA	15	TRBV2	TRBJ2-1	CASRLRGGSSGEQFF	TGTGCCAGCAGGCTAAGGGGGGGGAGCTCCGGTGAGCAGTTCTTC
NA	NA	15	TRBV15	TRBJ1-6	CATSRDYRYNSPLHF	TGTGCCACCAGCAGAGATTACAGATATAATTCACCCCTCCACTTT
NA	few	14	TRBV28	TRBJ1-1	CASSLTATNTEAFF	TGTGCCAGCAGTTTGACAGCCACGAACACTGAAGCTTTCTTT
NA	few	15	TRBV1	TRBJ2-3	CASSQAGQGLSTQYF	TGCGCCAGCAGCCAAGCGGGACAGGGGCTTTCAACGCAGTATTTT
TRBD1	few	15	TRBV28	TRBJ1-1	CASRMIGGSNTEAFF	TGTGCCAGCAGGATGATAGGGGGCTCGAACACTGAAGCTTTCTTT
TRBD1	NA	14	TRBV18	TRBJ1-2	CASSATGDDYGYTF	TGTGCCAGCTCAGCGACAGGGGACGACTATGGCTACACCTTC
NA	NA	14	TRBV5-1	TRBJ2-7	CASSSTGATREQYF	TGCGCCAGCAGCTCAACGGGAGCCACGCGGGAGCAGTACTTC
NA	NA	14	TRBV28	TRBJ1-3	CASSYQGTRNTIYF	TGTGCCAGCAGTTATCAGGGGACGAGAAACACCATATATTTT
TRBD1	NA	15	TRBV18	TRBJ2-7	CASSLGQGDSYEQYF	TGTGCCAGCTCACTGGGACAGGGGGACTCCTACGAGCAGTACTTC